A single sample gave rise to the 19 T cell receptor beta chains below, sequenced in a study of T cell repertoires in cytomegalovirus infection. MiXCR, run by TCRdb on the reads, gives a single entry per CDR3 protein. The data contain fewer than 300,000 distinct CDR3 sequences, over 20% of them singletons. Sequenced: PBMCs. All receptors come from a human donor in good health (CMV status not recorded). Some clones in this sample may be carry-over from other donors' samples.

The V and J genes are TRBV7-9 and TRBJ2-1; 7 bases are a match to TRBD2. The germline V gene has CDR1 SEHNR and CDR2 FQNEAQ (reference sequence). This CDR3 has 16 residues. The ends lost 5 bases at V and 1 base at J; junction bases unmatched: 8. CDR3 bases: TGTGCCAGCAGCAGCGGGACGGGGGATTCCTACAATGAGCAGTTCTTC. It yields the protein CASSSGTGDSYNEQFF.

The chain has TRBV19 and TRBJ2-2; D perhaps matches TRBD1 (5 bases). Trimming left V 7 bases short and J 3 bases short, with 24 bases between. The CDR3 has 18 residues. Germline CDR1 is LNHDA and CDR2 is SQIVND (reference sequence). The CDR3 DNA follows: TGTGCCAGTACCCCCTCCCCACGTGGGCAGGGATACACCGGGGAGCTGTTTTTT. It codes for CASTPSPRGQGYTGELFF.

The chain carries TRBV29-1 and TRBJ2-7, with 13 bases matching TRBD2. There are 16 residues in the CDR3. Germline V gives CDR1 SQVTM, CDR2 ANQGSEA. Unmatched junction bases numbered 9, after V lost 4 bases and J lost 3 bases. The CDR3, as DNA: TGCAGCGTTGGTGGCAGACTAGCGGGGGGCAGCTACGAGCAGTACTTC. Translated: CSVGGRLAGGSYEQYF.

This clonotype occurred many times. CDR3 bases: TGTGCCAGTAGTACCCCTCGACAGCGGGTGCCCGCGAACACCGGGGAGCTGTTTTTT. This codes for CASSTPRQRVPANTGELFF. The chain employs TRBV19 and TRBJ2-2; perhaps TRBD2 as D (6 bases). The CDR3 has 19 residues. The germline V and J ends were trimmed by 4 bases and 0 bases, with 21 bases remaining between them. Germline values: CDR1 LNHDA, CDR2 SQIVND (reference sequence).

Only a few counts were recorded for this clonotype. This sequence joins TRBV7-3 and TRBJ2-7; 9 bases are shared with TRBD2. Germline V gives CDR1 SGHTA, CDR2 FQGTGA. This CDR3 has 13 residues. The ends lost 5 bases at V and 4 bases at J; junction bases unmatched: 3. DNA of the CDR3: TGTGCCAGCAGCACCAGCGGGGGGTACGAGCAGTACTTC. It specifies CASSTSGGYEQYF.

This clonotype was counted only a few times. J is TRBJ1-2 and V is TRBV6-5; D is perhaps TRBD1 (6 bases). Per germline, CDR1 MNHEY and CDR2 SVGAGI. The CDR3 consists of 13 residues. V dropped 6 bases and J dropped 2 bases, with 10 bases sitting between them. CDR3 in DNA: TGTGCCAGCAGCCGCGACAGGAACTATGGCTACACCTTC. Protein product: CASSRDRNYGYTF.

Here the CDR3 reads CASSLRDLPQETQYF. The CDR3 bases are TGTGCCAGCAGCTTAAGGGACCTGCCCCAAGAGACCCAGTACTTC. The rearrangement links TRBV11-2 to TRBJ2-5, with D perhaps assigned TRBD1 or TRBD2 (5 bases each). This CDR3 contains 15 residues. Germline-derived CDR1 and CDR2 are SGHAT and FQNNGV. V was trimmed by 2 bases and J by 1 base, leaving 11 bases between them. The variable domain in full, completed from reference TRBV11-2 and TRBJ2-5, reads EAGVAQSPRYKIIEKRQSVAFWCNPISGHATLYWYQQILGQGPKLLIQFQNNGVVDDSQLPKDRFSAERLKGVDSTLKIQPAKLEDSAVYLCASSLRDLPQETQYFGPGTRLLVL.

A few counts support this clonotype. The chain carries TRBV12-3 or TRBV12-4 and TRBJ1-1; 9 bases map to TRBD1. Germline trimming cut 1 base from V and 2 bases from J; bases unmatched to any gene: 2. The CDR3 has 15 residues. The CDR3 protein is CASSLGDRANTEAFF. The CDR3, as DNA: TGTGCCAGCAGTTTAGGGGACAGGGCAAACACTGAAGCTTTCTTT.

This clonotype was recorded many times. The rearrangement uses TRBV12-3 or TRBV12-4 and TRBJ1-5, with D hard to call. The CDR3 spans 18 residues. Trimming shortened V by 0 bases and J by 3 bases, and 18 bases separated the two germline ends. CDR3 residues: CASSLARSTLSVNQPQHF. As DNA, the CDR3 is TGTGCCAGCAGTTTAGCGCGAAGTACCCTCAGCGTCAATCAGCCCCAGCATTTT.

The V gene is TRBV19, the J gene TRBJ1-1; tentatively, D is TRBD1 (6 bases). Germline CDR1 is LNHDA and CDR2 is SQIVND (reference sequence). V was trimmed by 3 bases and J by 4 bases, leaving 12 bases between them. There are 14 residues in the CDR3. Here the CDR3 DNA reads TGTGCCAGTAGTATTCGGGGGCGGATCACTGAAGCTTTCTTT. Translated: CASSIRGRITEAFF.

The sample holds many counts of this clonotype. This sequence joins TRBV7-2 and TRBJ2-3, with D possibly being TRBD2 (6 bases). The germline V gene has CDR1 SGHTA and CDR2 FQGNSA. The CDR3 spans 15 residues. The V end lost 5 bases, the J end lost 3 bases, and 15 bases lay between the germline ends. The CDR3, as DNA: TGTGCCAGCAGCCCTCTAGGAGGGAGGACAGATACGCAGTATTTT. As protein: CASSPLGGRTDTQYF.

The chain is built from TRBV7-2 and TRBJ2-5; 7 nucleotides align to TRBD2. Germline-derived CDR1 and CDR2 are SGHTA and FQGNSA. The CDR3 is 16 amino acids. V was clipped by 2 bases and J by 5 bases; unmatched bases: 11. This chain's CDR3 is CASSLNGGGIRETQYF. CDR3 nucleotides: TGTGCCAGCAGCTTAAATGGGGGAGGGATTCGGGAGACCCAGTACTTC.

The genes are TRBV3-1 and TRBJ2-7; TRBD2 matches 9 bases. CDR1 is LGHDT, CDR2 YNNKEL, per germline (reference sequence). The CDR3 length is 15 residues. The ends lost 2 bases at V and 7 bases at J; junction bases unmatched: 9. CDR3 loop: CASSQFFLAGSEQYF. As DNA, the CDR3 is TGTGCCAGCAGCCAATTTTTCCTAGCGGGGAGTGAGCAGTACTTC.

Details on this clonotype: The junction and the germline gene differ at one end; a read error may be behind it. J is TRBJ2-1 and V is TRBV20-1; maybe TRBD2 (7 bases). The CDR3 is 17 amino acids. Looked up from germline, CDR1 is DFQATT and CDR2 is SNEGSKA (reference sequence). As DNA, the CDR3 is TGCAGTGCTAGAGATCGCCTGGGGGCGGGAGCATACACTGAGCAGTTCTTC. Amino acids: CSARDRLGAGAYTEQFF.

This clonotype was found many times. The chain joins TRBV7-2 to TRBJ1-3; a weak D match, TRBD1 (5 bases). With 6 bases removed from V and 7 bases from J, the gap between germline ends came to 19 bases. Per germline, CDR1 SGHTA and CDR2 FQGNSA. The CDR3 totals 15 residues. This CDR3 reads CASSRSRDSPNTIYF. The CDR3 DNA follows: TGTGCCAGCAGTCGAAGTCGGGACTCACCTAACACCATATATTTT.

This clonotype was observed a few times. The chain joins TRBV19 to TRBJ2-2; D is undetermined. Trimming stripped 5 bases from V and 0 bases from J, with 10 bases between. CDR1 is LNHDA and CDR2 is SQIVND in the germline V gene (reference sequence). The CDR3 is 15 amino acids. DNA of the CDR3: TGTGCCAGTAGTGGGCGCAGGACGAACACCGGGGAGCTGTTTTTT. This sequence encodes CASSGRRTNTGELFF. Full variable domain (outside the CDR3, taken from reference TRBV19 and TRBJ2-2): DGGITQSPKYLFRKEGQNVTLSCEQNLNHDAMYWYRQDPGQGLRLIYYSQIVNDFQKGDIAEGYSVSREKKESFPLTVTSAQKNPTAFYLCASSGRRTNTGELFFGEGSRLTVL.

This clonotype was recorded once. The rearrangement joins TRBV9 to TRBJ1-1, with D possibly TRBD1 on 6 matching bases. Germline CDR1 is SGDLS and CDR2 is YYNGEE. The V and J ends lost 0 bases and 5 bases respectively, with 17 bases between them. The CDR3 extends over 16 amino acids. The CDR3 DNA is TGTGCCAGCAGCGTAGAGGTTTCGGGGGCGGGAACTGAAGCTTTCTTT. Its protein is CASSVEVSGAGTEAFF.

The table lists this clonotype with many counts. The gene calls are TRBV7-2 and TRBJ2-7; D remains ambiguous. Trimming stripped 2 bases from V and 4 bases from J, with 9 bases between. Germline values: CDR1 SGHTA, CDR2 FQGNSA. The CDR3 sequence is 13 residues long. CDR3 sequence reads: CASSLSIVYEQYF. The CDR3 nucleotides read TGTGCCAGCAGCTTATCCATCGTTTACGAGCAGTACTTC. The entire variable domain, with the rest obtained from reference TRBV7-2 and TRBJ2-7, is as follows: GAGVSQSPSNKVTEKGKDVELRCDPISGHTALYWYRQSLGQGLEFLIYFQGNSAPDKSGLPSDRFSAERTGGSVSTLTIQRTQQEDSAVYLCASSLSIVYEQYFGPGTRLTVT.

With regard to this clonotype: Its ends do not fully match the called genes, so a read error is possible. The rearrangement links TRBV12-3 or TRBV12-4 to TRBJ2-1, with D possibly being TRBD1 (5 bases). The CDR3 runs to 12 residues. As DNA, the CDR3 is TGTGCCAGCAGTTTAGCGCTGCAGGGCATGGAGTTC. This encodes CASSLALQGMEF.